Below, 10 T cell receptor delta chains from the same sample are listed, as sequenced in a study of gamma-delta chains in newborns, infants, children. TCRdb fed the reads to CATT. Counted here are about 7,600 delta-chain clones, 0.6% to 0.8% occurring once; the ten biggest clones make up roughly 15%. Sample: blood. Receptors originate from a child who was a newborn, infant or young child, either healthy, febrile or measles-vaccinated (not recorded which).

This clone has a handful of counts. The TCRdb protein comes from a much larger clone and disagrees with this DNA's translation at residue 3, likely due to a read error; the protein given here is derived from the DNA. The chain joins TRDV2 to TRDJ1; 8 positions match TRDD3. Trimming took 8 bases from V and 0 from J; bases not matched to a gene: 7. The CDR3 covers 14 residues. Germline values: CDR1 GEAIGNYY, CDR2 EKD. The CDR3 nucleotides read TGTGCCTATGCTAAACTGGGGGACACCGATAAACTCATCTTT. Translating gives CAYAKLGDTDKLIF.

About this clone: A far larger clone is just one base off, so this is likely a read error. Other DNA sequences in this specimen translate into the identical CDR3. J is TRDJ3 and V is TRDV2, with TRDD3 matching over 8 bases. CDR3 length: 18 residues. The germline V gene encodes CDR1 GEAIGNYY and CDR2 EKD. The CDR3 spells CACDTVGDGSWDTRQMFF. CDR3 nucleotides: TGTGCCTGTGACACCGTGGGGGATGGCTCCTGGGACACTCGACAGATGTTTTTC.

Turning to this clone: It is likely a read error: a sequence one base away is far more abundant. Other DNA sequences in this sample translate to the same CDR3. The chain combines TRDV2 with TRDJ3, with D perhaps matching TRDD3 (5 bases). V was trimmed by 7 bases and J by 0 bases, leaving 15 bases between them. Germline CDR1 and CDR2: GEAIGNYY and EKD. The CDR3 loop spans 17 amino acids. In nucleotides, the CDR3 is TGTGCCTGCGACGCGATACACGGCTCCTGGGACACCCGACAGATGTTTTTC. Translation gives CACDAIHGSWDTRQMFF.

This clone was found a few times. Additional DNA sequences in this sample encode the identical CDR3. The genes are TRDV2 and TRDJ3, with 8 bases fitting TRDD3. Trimming removed 0 bases from V and 3 bases from J; junction bases left unmatched: 12. The CDR3 runs 20 residues. Germline-derived CDR1 and CDR2 are GEAIGNYY and EKD. The CDR3 DNA reads TGTGCCTGTGACACCTTATCAAGTACCGGGGGATACTGGGACACCCGACAGATGTTTTTC. It yields the protein CACDTLSSTGGYWDTRQMFF.

In its sample, this clone was seen a few times. A much larger clone differs by one base, so this may be a read error. The identical CDR3 is also encoded by other nucleotide sequences in the sample. The chain uses TRDV2 and TRDJ3, with 12 bases that match TRDD3. This CDR3 is 19 amino acids long. Germline-derived CDR1 and CDR2 are GEAIGNYY and EKD. CDR3: CACDNTGGYRSWDTRQMFF. DNA of the CDR3: TGTGCCTGCGACAATACTGGGGGATACCGCTCCTGGGACACCCGACAGATGTTTTTC.

This clone has a handful of counts. TCRdb records a much larger clone's protein for this DNA, with a difference at residue 8 that likely arises from a read error; the protein given is the translation of the DNA. The chain uses TRDV2 and TRDJ1; TRDD3 is a possible D gene (6 bases). The V gene's germline CDR1 is GEAIGNYY and CDR2 EKD. Between the trimmed V and J ends, which lost 3 bases and 0 bases, there was a span of 22 bases. The CDR3 sequence is 18 residues long. CDR3 sequence: CACDLMGVFPLYTDKLIF. CDR3 nucleotides: TGTGCCTGTGACCTCATGGGGGTCTTTCCCCTGTACACCGATAAACTCATCTTT.

In the case of this clone: At residue 3, the DNA translation does not agree with TCRdb's protein; the protein displayed here is the one encoded by the DNA. This chain links TRDV2 with TRDJ3; 12 nucleotides line up with TRDD3. Germline V CDR1 and CDR2: GEAIGNYY, EKD. The CDR3 consists of 18 residues. The CDR3 nucleotides are TGTGCCCGTGACAGTACTGGGGGATACCCCTGGGACACCCGACAGATGTTTTTC. This gives the protein CARDSTGGYPWDTRQMFF.

By share of the sample, this clone is medium-sized (0.01 to 0.1%). Other nucleotide sequences from this sample produce the same CDR3. This rearrangement joins TRDV2 to TRDJ3; 13 bases align to TRDD3. V was pared by 3 bases and J by 0 bases, with 10 bases of the junction left unmatched. Germline-derived CDR1 and CDR2 are GEAIGNYY and EKD. The CDR3 extends over 21 amino acids. DNA for the CDR3: TGTGCCTGTGACTCCGTACTGGGGGATACGCGGTCCTCCTGGGACACCCGACAGATGTTTTTC. Its translation: CACDSVLGDTRSSWDTRQMFF.

This clone was seen more than once but under ten times. TCRdb's protein for this DNA is that of a much larger clone and differs from the translation at residue 8, likely a read error; the protein shown is the DNA translation. This chain connects TRDV2 to TRDJ1; 7 nucleotides line up with TRDD3. The ends lost 3 bases at V and 0 bases at J; junction bases unmatched: 15. Germline lookup yields CDR1 GEAIGNYY and CDR2 EKD. This CDR3 has 18 amino acids. CDR3 bases: TGTGCCTGTGACCTCATGGGGGACTTTCCCCTGTACACCGATAAACTCATCTTT. It encodes CACDLMGDFPLYTDKLIF.

As for this clone: The junction shows a germline mismatch at one end, possibly a read error. The V call is TRDV2, the J call TRDJ3; 11 bases are a match to TRDD3. The CDR3 is 19 amino acids. Germline CDR1 GEAIGNYY, CDR2 EKD. The CDR3 nucleotides read TGTGCCCGTGACACCGTACTGGGGGATAGCTCCTGGGACGCCCGACAGATGTTTTTC. It translates to CARDTVLGDSSWDARQMFF.